Detailed here is one TCR beta chain. The antigen is undetermined. The data are from a study of T cells in localized non-small cell lung cancer. General study findings and limits: Longer overall survival associated with higher blood T cell density; shorter survival with higher adjacent-lung clonality. Sequencing was restricted to one tumor region; therefore, heterogeneity remains possible. There were a median roughly 60 of the top 100 tumor clones appearing in adjacent lung. Clonality of T cells reached its maximum in uninvolved adjacent lung, surpassing tumor.

Germline CDR1 is MDHEN and CDR2 is SYDVKM. There are 15 residues in the CDR3. Trimming removed 6 bases at V and 0 bases at J, with 14 bases between. The repertoire was sequenced with immunoSEQ multiplex PCR; TCRdb's copy has only in-frame clones and lacks some. This sample has tens of thousands of clones, with about 88% found just once. Source: peripheral blood, taken before any cancer treatment. The rearrangement uses TRBV28 and TRBJ1-1; D gene ambiguous. The sequence was collected from a man between 18 and 49 years old with stage I lung adenocarcinoma. CDR3 in amino acids: CASRLPRSMNTEAFF. As DNA, the CDR3 is TGTGCCAGCAGATTGCCCCGCAGCATGAACACTGAAGCTTTCTTT. Variable domain in full (rest from reference TRBV28 and TRBJ1-1): DVKVTQSSRYLVKRTGEKVFLECVQDMDHENMFWYRQDPGLGLRLIYFSYDVKMKEKGDIPEGYSVSREKKERFSLILESASTNQTSMYLCASRLPRSMNTEAFFGQGTRLTVV.